The next 2 T cell receptor beta chains were all read from a single sample in a study of cytomegalovirus exposure and HLA in healthy donors. The PCR used 60 Vbeta and 13 Jbeta primers. Produced via immunoSEQ multiplex PCR; TCRdb's table is partial and in-frame only. The table shows roughly 100,000 clones, with roughly two thirds occurring only once. Material for sequencing was PBMCs. All receptors come from a female donor in good health and CMV-seronegative.

This clone was picked up a small number of times. CDR3 sequence (DNA): TGTGCCAGTAGTATAGCGGCGCGAGCGCCCTCCTACGAGCAGTACTTC. The encoded protein is CASSIAARAPSYEQYF. The chain combines TRBV19 with TRBJ2-7, with no clear D. The CDR3 length is 16 residues. Per germline, CDR1 LNHDA and CDR2 SQIVND (reference sequence). V lost 1 base and J lost 0, with 13 bases in between.

The rearrangement uses TRBV7-2 and TRBJ2-3, with TRBD2 identical over 7 bases. Germline trimming cut 0 bases from V and 3 bases from J; bases unmatched to any gene: 6. This CDR3 has 16 residues. Germline CDR1 and CDR2: SGHTA and FQGNSA. CDR3 nucleotides: TGTGCCAGCAGCTTAGCGAGCCCGGGAGGAACAGATACGCAGTATTTT. Encoded protein: CASSLASPGGTDTQYF.